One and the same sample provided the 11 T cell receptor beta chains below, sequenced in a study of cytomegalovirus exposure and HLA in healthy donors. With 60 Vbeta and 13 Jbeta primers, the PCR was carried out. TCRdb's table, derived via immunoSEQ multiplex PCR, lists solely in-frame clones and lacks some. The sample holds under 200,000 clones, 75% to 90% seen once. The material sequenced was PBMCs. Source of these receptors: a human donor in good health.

CDR3 DNA: TGTGCCAGCACCCTTTCCGGGACAGATAATTCACCCCTCCACTTT. Translated, it gives CASTLSGTDNSPLHF. The V and J genes are TRBV7-8 and TRBJ1-6, with 7 bases identical to TRBD1. Germline V gene data show CDR1 as SGHVS and CDR2 as FQNEAQ. The CDR3 length is 15 residues. The V segment lost 7 bases and the J segment 5 bases; nucleotides outside the gene matches: 8. Complete variable domain (other parts from reference TRBV7-8 and TRBJ1-6): GAGVSQSPRYKVAKRGQDVALRCDPISGHVSLFWYQQALGQGPEFLTYFQNEAQLDKSGLPSDRFFAERPEGSVSTLKIQRTQQEDSAVYLCASTLSGTDNSPLHFGNGTRLTVT.

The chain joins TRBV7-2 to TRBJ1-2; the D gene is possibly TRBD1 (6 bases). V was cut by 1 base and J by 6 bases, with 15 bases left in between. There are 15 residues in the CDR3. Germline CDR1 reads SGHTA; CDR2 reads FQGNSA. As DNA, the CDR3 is TGTGCCAGCAGCTTAGAGGGCTCAGGGGTGGATGGCTACACCTTC. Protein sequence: CASSLEGSGVDGYTF.

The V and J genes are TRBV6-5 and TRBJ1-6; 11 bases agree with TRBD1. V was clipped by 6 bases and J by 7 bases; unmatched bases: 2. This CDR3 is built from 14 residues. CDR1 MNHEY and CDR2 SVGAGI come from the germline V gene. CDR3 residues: CASSGTGGNSPLHF. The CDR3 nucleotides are TGTGCCAGCAGCGGGACAGGGGGAAATTCACCCCTCCACTTT.

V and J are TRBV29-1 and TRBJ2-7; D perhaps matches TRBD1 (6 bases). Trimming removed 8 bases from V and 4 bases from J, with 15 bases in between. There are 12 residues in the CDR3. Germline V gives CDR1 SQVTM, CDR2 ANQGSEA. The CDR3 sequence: CSCKQGSYEQYF. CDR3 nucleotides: TGCAGCTGCAAACAGGGATCGTACGAGCAGTACTTC.

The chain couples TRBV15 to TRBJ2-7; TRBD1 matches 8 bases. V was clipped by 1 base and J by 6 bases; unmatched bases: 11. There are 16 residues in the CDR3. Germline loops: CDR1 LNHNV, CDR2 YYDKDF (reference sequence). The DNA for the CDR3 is TGTGCCACCAGCAGAGCAGGAACAGGGGGTTTCTCCGAGCAGTACTTC. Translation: CATSRAGTGGFSEQYF.

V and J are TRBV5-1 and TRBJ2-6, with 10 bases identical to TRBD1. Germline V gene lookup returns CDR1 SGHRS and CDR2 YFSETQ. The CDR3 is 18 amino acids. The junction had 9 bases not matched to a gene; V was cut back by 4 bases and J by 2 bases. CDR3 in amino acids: CASSPTGQGGAGANVLTF. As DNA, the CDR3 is TGCGCCAGCAGCCCCACTGGACAGGGGGGCGCTGGGGCCAACGTCCTGACTTTC.

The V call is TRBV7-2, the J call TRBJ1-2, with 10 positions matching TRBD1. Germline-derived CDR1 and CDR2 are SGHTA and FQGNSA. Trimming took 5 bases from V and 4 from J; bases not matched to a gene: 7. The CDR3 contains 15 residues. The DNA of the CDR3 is TGTGCCAGCAGCCCGGGACAGGGGTTGGGCTATGGCTACACCTTC. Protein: CASSPGQGLGYGYTF.

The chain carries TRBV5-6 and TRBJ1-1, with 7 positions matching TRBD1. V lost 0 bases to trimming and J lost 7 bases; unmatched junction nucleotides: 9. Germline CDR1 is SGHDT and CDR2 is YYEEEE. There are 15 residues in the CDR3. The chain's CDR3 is CASSLGQGAYNEAFF. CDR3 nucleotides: TGTGCCAGCAGCTTGGGACAGGGAGCATACAATGAAGCTTTCTTT.

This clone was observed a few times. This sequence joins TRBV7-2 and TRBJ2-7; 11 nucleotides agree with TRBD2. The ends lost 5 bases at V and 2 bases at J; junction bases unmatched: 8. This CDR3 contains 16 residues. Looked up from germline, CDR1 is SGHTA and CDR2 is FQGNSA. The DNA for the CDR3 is TGTGCCAGCAGCGTAAGTCCACTAGCGGGGGCCTACGAGCAGTACTTC. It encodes CASSVSPLAGAYEQYF.

The CDR3 here is CASSPGQNTEAFF. Here the CDR3 DNA reads TGCGCCAGCAGCCCTGGACAAAACACTGAAGCTTTCTTT. The chain uses TRBV5-1 and TRBJ1-1, with D tentatively TRBD1 (5 bases). Germline V gene data show CDR1 as SGHRS and CDR2 as YFSETQ. This CDR3 region has 13 residues. V dropped 4 bases and J dropped 2 bases, with 9 bases sitting between them.

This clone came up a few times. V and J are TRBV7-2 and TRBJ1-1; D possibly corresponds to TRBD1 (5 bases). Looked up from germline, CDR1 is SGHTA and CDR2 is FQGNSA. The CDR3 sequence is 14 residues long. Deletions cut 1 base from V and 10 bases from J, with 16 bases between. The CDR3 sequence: CASSLEGTGAGAFF. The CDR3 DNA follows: TGTGCCAGCAGCTTAGAGGGGACGGGAGCTGGAGCTTTCTTT.